This T cell receptor (beta chain) emerged from a study of blood T cell repertoires in COVID-19. Study as a whole: From the United States, Italy and Spain came samples of acute and convalescent COVID-19.

A Seattle source enrolled patients during active infection and followed them longitudinally. The CDR3 sequence is 13 residues long. Trimming pared 3 bases from V and 1 base from J, leaving 6 bases between. Per germline, CDR1 ENHRY and CDR2 SYGVKD. Assay: immunoSEQ multiplex PCR; the TCRdb copy retains only in-frame clones and omits some. Among around 170,000 clones listed, roughly 81% were seen once. The sequenced material came from peripheral blood. The gene calls are TRBV10-3 and TRBJ1-1; maybe TRBD1 (6 bases). The clonotype comes from a woman older than 75 with COVID-19, enrolled during active disease. The CDR3 region is CAISEGGNTEAFF. The CDR3, as DNA: TGTGCCATCAGTGAAGGGGGGAACACTGAAGCTTTCTTT.